These 31 T cell receptor beta chains share one sample of origin, sequenced in a study of blood T cell repertoires in COVID-19. Method: immunoSEQ multiplex PCR; TCRdb's copy keeps in-frame clones and lacks some. Among about 140,000 clones listed, around 82% were seen once. The sequencing input was peripheral blood. Source of these receptors: a human donor in a cohort sampled during active COVID-19.

This chain joins TRBV5-1 and TRBJ1-2; perhaps TRBD1 as D (5 bases). The CDR3 has 18 residues. From germline, CDR1 is SGHRS and CDR2 YFSETQ. Between the trimmed V and J ends, which lost 0 bases and 4 bases, there was a span of 22 bases. Here the CDR3 DNA reads TGCGCCAGCAGCTTGGAACGCTCAGGGCTTGGGGAGGGCTATGGCTACACCTTC. Translation: CASSLERSGLGEGYGYTF.

The rearrangement uses TRBV12-3 or TRBV12-4 and TRBJ1-1; unclear D gene. Deletions cut 5 bases from V and 10 bases from J, with 17 bases between. The CDR3 is 13 amino acids. The DNA for the CDR3 is TGTGCCAGCAGTGCCGGGTCCATGGTCGGAGCTTTCTTT. As protein: CASSAGSMVGAFF.

The genes are TRBV11-2 and TRBJ2-3; 9 bases agree with TRBD1. Germline V gene data show CDR1 as SGHAT and CDR2 as FQNNGV. This CDR3 spans 15 amino acids. The V gene end was trimmed by 4 bases and the J gene end by 3 bases; junction bases not matched to a gene: 5. CDR3: CASSSYRGRTDTQYF. The CDR3 DNA is TGTGCCAGCAGCTCCTACAGGGGGCGGACAGATACGCAGTATTTT.

J is TRBJ2-1 and V is TRBV7-2; D is unclear. Deletions cut 2 bases from V and 9 bases from J, with 17 bases between. The germline V gene has CDR1 SGHTA and CDR2 FQGNSA. This CDR3 has 15 amino acids. CDR3 protein: CASSLRGSSGGEQFF. The CDR3 coding sequence is TGTGCCAGCAGCTTACGCGGCAGCTCCGGTGGTGAGCAGTTCTTC.

J is TRBJ2-7 and V is TRBV5-1, with 11 bases lining up with TRBD1. The CDR3 consists of 14 residues. With 4 bases clipped from V and 4 bases from J, the junction kept 4 bases outside the gene matches. CDR1 is SGHRS and CDR2 is YFSETQ in the germline V gene. DNA of the CDR3: TGCGCCAGCAGCCGGGACAGGGGGGCGTACGAGCAGTACTTC. Amino acids: CASSRDRGAYEQYF.

This clone was counted only a few times. The gene calls are TRBV6-5 and TRBJ2-1, with 10 nucleotides matching TRBD2. CDR1 is MNHEY, CDR2 SVGAGI, per germline. The CDR3 loop spans 16 amino acids. Germline trimming cut 2 bases from V and 2 bases from J; bases unmatched to any gene: 3. CDR3 DNA sequence: TGTGCCAGCAGTTACGGTAGCGGGGGGACCTACAATGAGCAGTTCTTC. Translation: CASSYGSGGTYNEQFF.

V usage is TRBV7-3 and J usage is TRBJ2-1; 7 bases map to TRBD1. J lost 4 bases, V lost 5 bases, and 5 bases had no gene match. Germline V gives CDR1 SGHTA, CDR2 FQGTGA. The CDR3 is 14 residues long. CDR3 amino acids: CASSVGTAYNEQFF. The DNA of the CDR3 is TGTGCCAGCAGCGTCGGGACAGCGTACAATGAGCAGTTCTTC.

The rearrangement joins TRBV5-1 to TRBJ1-2; 8 bases match TRBD1. Germline CDR1 SGHRS, CDR2 YFSETQ. The CDR3 is 15 amino acids. V shed 2 bases and J 4 bases; nucleotides not matched to a gene: 7. The CDR3 loop is CASSFTGGMGYGYTF. The DNA for the CDR3 is TGCGCCAGCAGCTTCACAGGGGGAATGGGCTATGGCTACACCTTC.

The gene calls are TRBV7-2 and TRBJ2-3; maybe TRBD2 (5 bases). The length of the CDR3 is 14 residues. Trimming stripped 6 bases from V and 6 bases from J, with 16 bases between. The V gene's germline CDR1 is SGHTA and CDR2 FQGNSA. The CDR3 DNA follows: TGTGCCAGCAGACCCCCCACGGGGTCGGATACGCAGTATTTT. Amino acids: CASRPPTGSDTQYF.

The chain uses TRBV9 and TRBJ1-1, with D possibly TRBD1 on 5 matching bases. V lost 4 bases, J lost 1 base, and 14 bases lay in between. CDR1 and CDR2 (germline): SGDLS, YYNGEE. The length of the CDR3 is 15 residues. The CDR3 is CASSHPMGGNTEAFF. The CDR3 nucleotides read TGTGCCAGCAGCCACCCGATGGGGGGGAACACTGAAGCTTTCTTT. Full variable domain (missing parts from reference TRBV9 and TRBJ1-1): DSGVTQTPKHLITATGQRVTLRCSPRSGDLSVYWYQQSLDQGLQFLIQYYNGEERAKGNILERFSAQQFPDLHSELNLSSLELGDSALYFCASSHPMGGNTEAFFGQGTRLTVV.

The rearrangement uses TRBV5-1 and TRBJ2-5, with D possibly being TRBD2 (5 bases). V was clipped by 0 bases and J by 5 bases, with 11 bases between them. The CDR3 has 14 residues. Germline lookup yields CDR1 SGHRS and CDR2 YFSETQ. The CDR3 spells CASSLVGRGETQYF. For the CDR3, the DNA is TGCGCCAGCAGCTTGGTAGGCCGAGGGGAGACCCAGTACTTC.

To note about this clone: The germline gene is not matched at one end of the junction; a read error may be the cause. This chain joins TRBV4-1 and TRBJ1-5; no clear D gene. CDR1 and CDR2 from the germline V gene are MGHRA and YSYEKL. The CDR3 is 15 residues long. Here the CDR3 reads CASSQFSYSNQPQHF. As DNA, the CDR3 is TGCGCCAGCAGCCAGTTCTCATATAGCAATCAACCCCAGCATTTT.

The chain couples TRBV5-1 to TRBJ2-7, with no clear D. V was cut by 4 bases and J by 2 bases, with 10 bases left in between. The germline gives CDR1 SGHRS, CDR2 YFSETQ. CDR3 length: 13 amino acids. DNA of the CDR3: TGCGCCAGCAGCCTGGACGGTGCCTACGAGCAGTACTTC. This gives the protein CASSLDGAYEQYF.

The chain links TRBV18 to TRBJ2-3, with a weak D call TRBD2 (6 bases). Trimming shortened V by 3 bases and J by 0 bases, and 7 bases separated the two germline ends. CDR1 KGHSH and CDR2 LQKENI come from the germline V gene. CDR3 length: 14 residues. CDR3 in DNA: TGTGCCAGCTCACCGGGGGGAAGCACAGATACGCAGTATTTT. Protein: CASSPGGSTDTQYF. Full variable domain (outside the CDR3, taken from reference TRBV18 and TRBJ2-3): NAGVMQNPRHLVRRRGQEARLRCSPMKGHSHVYWYRQLPEEGLKFMVYLQKENIIDESGMPKERFSAEFPKEGPSILRIQQVVRGDSAAYFCASSPGGSTDTQYFGPGTRLTVL.

The chain has TRBV10-3 and TRBJ1-6; TRBD1 might be the D (6 bases). Germline V lookup: CDR1 ENHRY, CDR2 SYGVKD. V lost 3 bases and J lost 6, with 12 bases in between. The CDR3 runs 15 residues. DNA for the CDR3: TGTGCCATCAGTGACGTGGCAGGGGTTAATTCACCCCTCCACTTT. Translated: CAISDVAGVNSPLHF.

V gene TRBV5-4 combines with J gene TRBJ1-1; 9 positions match TRBD1. CDR3 length equals 15 residues. Germline trimming cut 1 base from V and 7 bases from J; bases unmatched to any gene: 8. The germline CDR1 and CDR2 sequences are SGHNT and YYREEE (reference sequence). The CDR3 nucleotides read TGTGCCAGCAGCTTGCAAACAGGGGGCGCCGGTGAAGCTTTCTTT. Translation: CASSLQTGGAGEAFF. Combining the CDR3 with reference TRBV5-4 and TRBJ1-1 gives the whole variable domain ETGVTQSPTHLIKTRGQQVTLRCSSQSGHNTVSWYQQALGQGPQFIFQYYREEENGRGNFPPRFSGLQFPNYSSELNVNALELDDSALYLCASSLQTGGAGEAFFGQGTRLTVV.

V is TRBV10-3 and J is TRBJ2-3; 9 bases map to TRBD1. Germline CDR1 is ENHRY and CDR2 is SYGVKD. Unmatched junction bases numbered 5, after V lost 6 bases and J lost 1 base. The CDR3 consists of 15 residues. The CDR3 DNA sequence: TGTGCCATCAGAGAAACAGGGGGCGGCACAGATACGCAGTATTTT. This codes for CAIRETGGGTDTQYF.

V is TRBV5-6 and J is TRBJ2-1; D is unclear. This CDR3 contains 12 residues. The germline V and J ends were trimmed by 3 bases and 2 bases, with 3 bases remaining between them. Germline V gene data show CDR1 as SGHDT and CDR2 as YYEEEE. CDR3 nucleotides: TGTGCCAGCAGCTCTACCTACAATGAGCAGTTCTTC. Translating it yields CASSSTYNEQFF.

The chain employs TRBV13 and TRBJ1-4; D is unresolved. Germline V gene data show CDR1 as PRHDT and CDR2 as FYEKMQ (reference sequence). The CDR3 length is 13 residues. V dropped 4 bases and J dropped 5 bases, with 8 bases sitting between them. The DNA of the CDR3 is TGTGCCAGCAGCTCACAGCGGAATGAAAAACTGTTTTTT. Translating gives CASSSQRNEKLFF. Full variable domain (rest looked up from reference TRBV13 and TRBJ1-4): AAGVIQSPRHLIKEKRETATLKCYPIPRHDTVYWYQQGPGQDPQFLISFYEKMQSDKGSIPDRFSAQQFSDYHSELNMSSLELGDSALYFCASSSQRNEKLFFGSGTQLSVL.

Here the CDR3 DNA reads TGTGCCATCCAACAGGGGGCGCGAGGCTATGGCTACACCTTC. Translating gives CAIQQGARGYGYTF. V and J are TRBV6-5 and TRBJ1-2; the match to TRBD1 covers 9 bases. This CDR3 region has 14 residues. The germline V gene has CDR1 MNHEY and CDR2 SVGAGI. V lost 10 bases to trimming and J lost 4 bases; unmatched junction nucleotides: 10.

This chain joins TRBV5-1 and TRBJ1-6; the D gene is possibly TRBD1 (5 bases). The CDR3 has 14 residues. The V and J ends lost 0 bases and 6 bases respectively, with 7 bases between them. The V gene's germline CDR1 is SGHRS and CDR2 YFSETQ. CDR3 sequence: CASSLETVNSPLHF. The CDR3, as DNA: TGCGCCAGCAGCTTGGAGACAGTTAATTCACCCCTCCACTTT.

V and J are TRBV5-1 and TRBJ2-7, with D possibly being TRBD1 (7 bases). Germline V gene data show CDR1 as SGHRS and CDR2 as YFSETQ. The CDR3 runs 14 residues. V dropped 0 bases and J dropped 2 bases, with 9 bases sitting between them. The chain's CDR3 is CASSLAGGTYEQYF. The CDR3 region has the DNA TGCGCCAGCAGCTTGGCAGGGGGGACCTACGAGCAGTACTTC.

The chain joins TRBV5-1 to TRBJ2-7, with TRBD1 matching 7 bases. The CDR3 extends over 15 amino acids. With V trimmed by 0 bases and J by 7 bases, 10 bases remained unmatched. CDR1 and CDR2 from the germline V gene are SGHRS and YFSETQ. The CDR3 coding sequence is TGCGCCAGCAGCTTGGCCTTTGGACAGGCAGGTGAGCAGTACTTC. As protein: CASSLAFGQAGEQYF.

This chain connects TRBV18 to TRBJ2-1, with 7 positions matching TRBD1. The V gene's germline CDR1 is KGHSH and CDR2 LQKENI. The junction had 7 bases not matched to a gene; V was cut back by 2 bases and J by 9 bases. The CDR3 sequence is 14 residues long. CDR3 sequence: CASSPVTGSVEQFF. In nucleotides, the CDR3 is TGTGCCAGCTCACCAGTGACAGGGTCGGTTGAGCAGTTCTTC.

The V gene is TRBV3-1 (or the pseudogene TRBV3-2), the J gene TRBJ2-5, with 12 bases aligning to TRBD1. The ends lost 5 bases at V and 1 base at J; junction bases unmatched: 5. CDR1 and CDR2 from the germline V gene are LGHDT and YNNKEL (reference sequence). The CDR3 contains 16 residues. CDR3 DNA sequence: TGTGCCAGCAGCTCAGGGACAGGGGGCGGCCAAGAGACCCAGTACTTC. Encoded protein: CASSSGTGGGQETQYF.

This clone turned up a few times. The chain couples TRBV19 to TRBJ2-3; 7 nucleotides line up with TRBD1. The CDR3 is made up of 16 amino acids. V lost 5 bases to trimming and J lost 2 bases; unmatched junction nucleotides: 10. CDR1 and CDR2 (germline): LNHDA, SQIVND (reference sequence). CDR3 sequence: CASSPQGIILTDTQYF. CDR3 bases: TGTGCCAGTAGTCCACAGGGGATAATACTCACAGATACGCAGTATTTT.

CDR3 region: CASSLSLNYGYTF. In nucleotides, the CDR3 is TGTGCCAGCAGCTTGAGTCTTAACTATGGCTACACCTTC. This chain links TRBV7-2 with TRBJ1-2; D gene unclear. This CDR3 region has 13 residues. Germline V lookup: CDR1 SGHTA, CDR2 FQGNSA. The V end lost 3 bases, the J end lost 1 base, and 6 bases lay between the germline ends.

The V call is TRBV7-2, the J call TRBJ2-3; 10 bases map to TRBD1. The germline CDR1 and CDR2 sequences are SGHTA and FQGNSA. This CDR3 is 17 amino acids long. The V gene end was trimmed by 5 bases and the J gene end by 2 bases; junction bases not matched to a gene: 10. The CDR3 loop is CASSPVGTGDYTDTQYF. The CDR3 DNA is TGTGCCAGCAGCCCGGTAGGGACAGGGGATTACACAGATACGCAGTATTTT.

CDR3 nucleotides: TGTGCCAGCAGCCAAAAACCTCCGGGACAGGGGGCTTCACCCCTCCACTTT. Its protein product is CASSQKPPGQGASPLHF. The chain is built from TRBV3-1 (or the pseudogene TRBV3-2) and TRBJ1-6; 12 nucleotides agree with TRBD1. The CDR3 runs 17 residues. The trim removed 2 bases at V and 9 bases at J, leaving 8 bases unmatched. Germline V lookup: CDR1 LGHDT, CDR2 YNNKEL (reference sequence).

The CDR3 nucleotides are TGTGCCAGCAGTAGACAGGGTCGGGCAGATACGCAGTATTTT. It encodes CASSRQGRADTQYF. The V gene is TRBV27, the J gene TRBJ2-3; 7 bases are shared with TRBD1. Trimming removed 5 bases from V and 4 bases from J; junction bases left unmatched: 6. This CDR3 region has 14 residues. Germline V lookup: CDR1 MNHEY, CDR2 SMNVEV (reference sequence).

The chain employs TRBV10-3 and TRBJ2-1; 11 nucleotides line up with TRBD1. Germline V lookup: CDR1 ENHRY, CDR2 SYGVKD. The trim removed 6 bases at V and 3 bases at J, leaving 7 bases unmatched. The CDR3 is made up of 16 amino acids. CDR3 amino acids: CAIRLAGTGGYNEQFF. The CDR3 coding sequence is TGTGCCATCAGGCTGGCGGGGACAGGGGGCTACAATGAGCAGTTCTTC.